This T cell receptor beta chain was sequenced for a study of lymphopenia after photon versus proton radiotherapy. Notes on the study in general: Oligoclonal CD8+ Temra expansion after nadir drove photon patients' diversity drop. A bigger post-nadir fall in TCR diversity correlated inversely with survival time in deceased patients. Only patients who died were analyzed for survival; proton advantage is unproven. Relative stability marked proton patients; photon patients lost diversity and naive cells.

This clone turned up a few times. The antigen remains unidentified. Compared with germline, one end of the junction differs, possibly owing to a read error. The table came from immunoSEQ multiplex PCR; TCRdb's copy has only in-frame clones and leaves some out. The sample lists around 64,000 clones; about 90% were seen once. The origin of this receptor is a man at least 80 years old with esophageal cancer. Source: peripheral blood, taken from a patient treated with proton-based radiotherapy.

CDR3 residues: CASSPLAGESF. In nucleotides, the CDR3 is TGTGCCAGCAGCCCTCTGGCGGGAGAGAGCTTT. The rearrangement joins TRBV7-7 to TRBJ2-3, with TRBD2 matching 7 bases. The CDR3 has 11 residues. CDR1 and CDR2 from the germline V gene are SSHAT and FNYEAQ (reference sequence).